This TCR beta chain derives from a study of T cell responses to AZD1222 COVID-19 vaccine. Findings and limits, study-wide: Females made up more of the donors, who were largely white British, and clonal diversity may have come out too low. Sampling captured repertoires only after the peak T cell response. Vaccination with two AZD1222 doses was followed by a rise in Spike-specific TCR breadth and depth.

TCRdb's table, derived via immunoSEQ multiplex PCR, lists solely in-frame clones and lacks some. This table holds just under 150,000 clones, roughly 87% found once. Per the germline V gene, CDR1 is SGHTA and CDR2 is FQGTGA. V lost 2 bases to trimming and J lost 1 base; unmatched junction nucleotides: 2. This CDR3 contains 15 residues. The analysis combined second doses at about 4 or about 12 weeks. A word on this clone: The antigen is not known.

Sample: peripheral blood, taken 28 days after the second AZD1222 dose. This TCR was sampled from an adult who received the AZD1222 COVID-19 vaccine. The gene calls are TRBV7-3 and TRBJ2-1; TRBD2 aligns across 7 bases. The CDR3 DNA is TGTGCCAGCAGCTTACCGGGGGGTTCCTACAATGAGCAGTTCTTC. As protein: CASSLPGGSYNEQFF.